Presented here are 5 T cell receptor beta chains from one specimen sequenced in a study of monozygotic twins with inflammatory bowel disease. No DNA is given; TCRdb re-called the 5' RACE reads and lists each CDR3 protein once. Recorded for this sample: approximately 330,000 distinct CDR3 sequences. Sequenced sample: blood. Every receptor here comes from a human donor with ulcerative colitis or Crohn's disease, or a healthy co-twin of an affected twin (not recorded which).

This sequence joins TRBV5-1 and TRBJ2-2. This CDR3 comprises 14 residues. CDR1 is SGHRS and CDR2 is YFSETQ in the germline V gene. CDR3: CASSHKDNTGELFF.

The CDR3 spells CASSESDRPGNTIYF. The chain uses TRBV6-1 and TRBJ1-3. CDR1 is MNHNS and CDR2 is SASEGT in the germline V gene. The length of the CDR3 is 15 residues.

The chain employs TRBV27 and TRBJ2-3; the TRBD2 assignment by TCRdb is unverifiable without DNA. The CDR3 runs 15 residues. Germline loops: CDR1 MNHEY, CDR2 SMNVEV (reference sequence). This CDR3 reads CASSSKRAGTDTQYF.

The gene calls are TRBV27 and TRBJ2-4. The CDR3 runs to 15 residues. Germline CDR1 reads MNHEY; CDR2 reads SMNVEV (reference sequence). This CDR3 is CASRTFEEAKNIQYF.

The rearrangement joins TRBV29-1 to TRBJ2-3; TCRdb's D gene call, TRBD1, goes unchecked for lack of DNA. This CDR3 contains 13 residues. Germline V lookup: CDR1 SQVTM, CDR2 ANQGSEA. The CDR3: CSVGDRATDTQYF.